A selection of T cell receptor beta chains follows, all from one sample in a study of cytomegalovirus exposure and HLA in healthy donors. Here immunoSEQ multiplex PCR was the method, and the copy in TCRdb shows in-frame clones only, minus some. The sample includes around 190,000 clones, 78% of them seen just once. The sequenced sample was PBMCs. The receptors here all came from a female donor in good health and CMV-seronegative. Each CDR3 is given with its conserved first and last residue. The order of the fields is V gene, J gene, CDR3 protein.

V: TRBV30; J: TRBJ1-1; CDR3: CAWSPLGRAETEAFF
V: TRBV4-3; J: TRBJ1-4; CDR3: CASSQDAAGEYEKLFF
V: TRBV2; J: TRBJ1-5; CDR3: CASSEGQGDLPQHF
V: TRBV19; J: TRBJ1-2; CDR3: CASSFPGLYGYTF
V: TRBV5-4; J: TRBJ2-3; CDR3: CASSLGGGAADTQYF
V: TRBV5-6; J: TRBJ2-5; CDR3: CASSNPNREGTQYF
V: TRBV6-1; J: TRBJ2-7; CDR3: CASRGGQGSSYEQYF
V: TRBV19; J: TRBJ1-6; CDR3: CASSPWAVNSPLHF
V: TRBV7-5; J: TRBJ2-5; CDR3: CARSLATGARETQYF
V: TRBV28; J: TRBJ2-7; CDR3: CASSLRSRDSYEQYF